Sequencing of this TCR beta chain was carried out in a study of T cells after yellow fever vaccination. Study at large: The SMART-Seq v4 Ultra Low Input method served to prepare the low-cell-number fractions. Broader study findings: The secondary response peaked faster, at day 5 versus 15, but was weaker. Booster sampling recovered most clones from primary vaccination (around 96% CD4, around 90% CD8).

From the 5' RACE reads, TCRdb called clonotypes with MiXCR, one entry per CDR3 protein. The table shows 500,000 to 650,000 distinct CDR3 sequences, with less than 20% occurring only once. The CDR3 extends over 12 amino acids. Germline V gene data show CDR1 as MDHEN and CDR2 as SYDVKM. Trimming cost V 2 bases and J 9 bases, with 8 bases left between them. A remark on this clonotype: The antigen remains undetermined.

V and J are TRBV28 and TRBJ2-4, with no clear D. The specimen was PBMCs, collected 5 days after the first yellow fever vaccination. This TCR was sampled from a man between 18 and 35 years old who received the YFV17D yellow fever vaccine. The chain's CDR3 is CASSLTNGIQYF. The CDR3 bases are TGTGCCAGCAGTTTAACAAATGGCATTCAGTACTTC.